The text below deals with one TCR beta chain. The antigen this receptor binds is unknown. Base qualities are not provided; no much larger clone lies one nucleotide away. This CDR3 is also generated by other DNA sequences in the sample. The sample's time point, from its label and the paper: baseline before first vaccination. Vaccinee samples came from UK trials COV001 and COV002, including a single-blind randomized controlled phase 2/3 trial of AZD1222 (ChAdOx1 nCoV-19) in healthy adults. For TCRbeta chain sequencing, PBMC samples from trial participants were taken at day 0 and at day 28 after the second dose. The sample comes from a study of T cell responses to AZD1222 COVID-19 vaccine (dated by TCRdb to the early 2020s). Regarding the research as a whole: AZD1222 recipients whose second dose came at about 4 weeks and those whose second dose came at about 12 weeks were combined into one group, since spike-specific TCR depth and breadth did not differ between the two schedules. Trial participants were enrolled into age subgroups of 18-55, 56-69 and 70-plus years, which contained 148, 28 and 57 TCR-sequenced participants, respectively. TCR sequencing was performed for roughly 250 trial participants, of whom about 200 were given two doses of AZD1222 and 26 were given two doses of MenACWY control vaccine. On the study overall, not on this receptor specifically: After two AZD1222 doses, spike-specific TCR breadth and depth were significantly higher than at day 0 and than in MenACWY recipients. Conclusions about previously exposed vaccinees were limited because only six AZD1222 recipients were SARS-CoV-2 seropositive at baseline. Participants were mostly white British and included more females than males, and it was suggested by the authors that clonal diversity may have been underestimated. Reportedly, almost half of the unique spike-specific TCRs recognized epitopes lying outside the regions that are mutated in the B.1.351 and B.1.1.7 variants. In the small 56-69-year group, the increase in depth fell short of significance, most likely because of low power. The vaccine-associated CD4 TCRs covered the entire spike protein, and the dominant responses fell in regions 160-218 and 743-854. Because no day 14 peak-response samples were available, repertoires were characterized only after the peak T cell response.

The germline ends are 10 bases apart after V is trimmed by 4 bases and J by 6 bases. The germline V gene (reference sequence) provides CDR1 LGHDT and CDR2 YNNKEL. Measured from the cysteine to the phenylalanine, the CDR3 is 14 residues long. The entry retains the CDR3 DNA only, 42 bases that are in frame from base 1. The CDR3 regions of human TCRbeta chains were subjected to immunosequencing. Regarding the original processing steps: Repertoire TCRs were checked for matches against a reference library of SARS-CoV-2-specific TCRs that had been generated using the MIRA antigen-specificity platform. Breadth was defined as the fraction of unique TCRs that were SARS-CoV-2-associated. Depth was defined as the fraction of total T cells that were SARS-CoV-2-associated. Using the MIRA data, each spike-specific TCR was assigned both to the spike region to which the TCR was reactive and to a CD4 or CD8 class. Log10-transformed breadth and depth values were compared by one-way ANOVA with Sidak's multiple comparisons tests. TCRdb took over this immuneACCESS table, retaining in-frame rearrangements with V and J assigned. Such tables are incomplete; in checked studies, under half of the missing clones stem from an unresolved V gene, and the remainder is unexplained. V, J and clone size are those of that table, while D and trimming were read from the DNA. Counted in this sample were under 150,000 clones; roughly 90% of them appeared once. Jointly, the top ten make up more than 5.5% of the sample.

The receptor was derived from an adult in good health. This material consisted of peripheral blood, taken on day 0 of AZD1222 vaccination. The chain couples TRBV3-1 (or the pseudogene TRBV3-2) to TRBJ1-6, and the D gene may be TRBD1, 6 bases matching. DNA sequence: TGTGCCAGCAGCCCGACAGGCGCTAATTCACCCCTCCACTTT. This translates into CASSPTGANSPLHF.